The rows below give T cell receptor beta chains drawn from one sample of a study of shared clonotypes between healthy human individuals. Only in-frame clones appear in the TCRdb table, and some are missing; sequencing was by immunoSEQ multiplex PCR. The top ten clones hold less than 0.25% of a sample with about 800,000 clones, around 96% of them seen once. The source material was naive CD8+ T cells sorted from blood. These receptor sequences come from a young man in good health. Both conserved end residues are part of each CDR3. The D gene is left open where the match is weak.

d_gene	v_gene	j_gene	CDR3nt	CDR3aa
-	TRBV28	TRBJ2-1	TGTGCCAGCACCCCACCCACCAGGCGACCCTCCTACAATGAGCAGTTCTTC	CASTPPTRRPSYNEQFF
-	TRBV30	TRBJ2-7	TGTGCCTGGAGTGTAGGGCAACCAGACGAGCAGTACTTC	CAWSVGQPDEQYF
TRBD2	TRBV7-2	TRBJ2-1	TGTGCCAGCAATAAAATGGGACTAGCGGCGAGCTCCTACAATGAGCAGTTCTTC	CASNKMGLAASSYNEQFF
TRBD2	TRBV7-9	TRBJ2-1	TGTGCCAGCAGCTCGGGACTAGCGGGAGACAATGAGCAGTTCTTC	CASSSGLAGDNEQFF
-	TRBV5-1	TRBJ2-7	TGCGCCAGCAGCTTCCTGGGGCACAACTACGAGCAGTACTTC	CASSFLGHNYEQYF
-	TRBV9	TRBJ2-7	TGTGCCAGCAGCTCCACGGGTTACGAGCAGTACTTC	CASSSTGYEQYF
-	TRBV7-9	TRBJ2-6	TGTGCCAGCAGCTTCACTAGCCGCTCTGGGGCCAACGTCCTGACTTTC	CASSFTSRSGANVLTF
-	TRBV6-5	TRBJ2-1	TGTGCCAGCAGTTACTCGACGGGAGACTACAATGAGCAGTTCTTC	CASSYSTGDYNEQFF
-	TRBV7-9	TRBJ2-7	TGTGCCAGCAGCTTATTACTCTCCCACGAGCAGTACTTC	CASSLLLSHEQYF
TRBD1	TRBV7-3	TRBJ2-1	TGTGCCAGCAGCTTAACGGGGCGAGGACAGGGGGATGAGCAGTTCTTC	CASSLTGRGQGDEQFF
-	TRBV27	TRBJ1-1	TGTGCCACCCAGAGGGGATCGAACACTGAAGCTTTCTTT	CATQRGSNTEAFF